This entry lists 9 T cell receptor beta chains sequenced from one sample in a study of CD8 T cells in Susac syndrome. RNA amounts of about 0.5 to 1 ug underwent reverse transcription with random hexamers. MiXCR, applied by TCRdb to the immunoSEQ multiplex PCR reads, yields one record per CDR3 protein. The sample has around 100,000 distinct CDR3 sequences, 95% seen once; the top ten hold 0.3%. Specimen: CD8+ T cells from PBMCs. These receptors were obtained from a human donor with Susac syndrome.

J is TRBJ2-1 and V is TRBV5-6, with D unclear. Looked up from germline, CDR1 is SGHDT and CDR2 is YYEEEE. V dropped 1 base and J dropped 6 bases, with 8 bases sitting between them. The CDR3 is 13 amino acids. The CDR3 reads CASSLFAGNEQFF. In nucleotides, the CDR3 is TGTGCCAGCAGCTTGTTTGCTGGCAATGAGCAGTTCTTC.

The rearrangement uses TRBV28 and TRBJ2-7; D is unclear. This CDR3 contains 14 residues. Germline CDR1 and CDR2: MDHEN and SYDVKM. The V end lost 11 bases, the J end lost 4 bases, and 21 bases lay between the germline ends. The CDR3 loop is CAPRHRPIAYEQYF. The CDR3 bases are TGTGCCCCCAGACACAGACCAATAGCATACGAGCAGTACTTC.

This chain uses TRBV25-1 with TRBJ2-5; a weak D match, TRBD2 (7 bases). The CDR3 sequence is 15 residues long. Trimming took off 3 bases at V and 4 bases at J, with 15 bases between the two ends. Germline CDR1 is MGHDK and CDR2 is SYGVNS. CDR3: CASSDVGGAAETQYF. CDR3 DNA sequence: TGTGCCAGCAGTGATGTTGGGGGGGCGGCAGAGACCCAGTACTTC.

The V call is TRBV29-1, the J call TRBJ1-1, with D perhaps matching TRBD1 (5 bases). Germline V lookup: CDR1 SQVTM, CDR2 ANQGSEA. The CDR3 extends over 15 amino acids. The germline V and J ends were trimmed by 0 bases and 0 bases, with 11 bases remaining between them. DNA for the CDR3: TGCAGCGTTGAAGATGCCCAGGGTATGAACACTGAAGCTTTCTTT. Amino acid sequence: CSVEDAQGMNTEAFF.

This clonotype was observed once. The chain combines TRBV12-3 or TRBV12-4 with TRBJ2-5; D is perhaps TRBD1 (6 bases). The germline V and J ends were trimmed by 2 bases and 5 bases, with 21 bases remaining between them. There are 17 residues in the CDR3. The CDR3 DNA follows: TGTGCCAGCAGTTTAAAGGCGTTGGGGGCCGAGGGGGAGACCCAGTACTTC. As protein: CASSLKALGAEGETQYF.

The chain is built from TRBV29-1 and TRBJ2-5; TRBD2 is a possible D gene (6 bases). Germline CDR1 SQVTM, CDR2 ANQGSEA. The ends were cut back, 3 bases at V and 3 bases at J, with 8 bases in the middle. This CDR3 is 12 amino acids long. The CDR3 loop is CSVDPGEETQYF. In DNA, the CDR3 is TGCAGCGTTGATCCGGGGGAAGAGACCCAGTACTTC. The whole variable domain, filled in from reference TRBV29-1 and TRBJ2-5, reads SAVISQKPSRDICQRGTSLTIQCQVDSQVTMMFWYRQQPGQSLTLIATANQGSEATYESGFVIDKFPISRPNLTFSTLTVSNMSPEDSSIYLCSVDPGEETQYFGPGTRLLVL.

This rearrangement joins TRBV15 to TRBJ2-1; possible D gene TRBD1, 6 bases. Deletions cut 5 bases from V and 10 bases from J, with 18 bases between. This CDR3 has 14 residues. Per germline, CDR1 LNHNV and CDR2 YYDKDF (reference sequence). The CDR3 is CATSQGSATQEQFF. The DNA of the CDR3 is TGTGCCACCAGCCAGGGGTCGGCTACCCAGGAGCAGTTCTTC.

The chain couples TRBV5-6 to TRBJ2-1; D ambiguous. CDR1 is SGHDT, CDR2 YYEEEE, per germline. There are 14 residues in the CDR3. The V end lost 0 bases, the J end lost 4 bases, and 8 bases lay between the germline ends. The CDR3: CASSLVTEYNEQFF. The CDR3 DNA reads as TGTGCCAGCAGCTTGGTGACTGAGTACAATGAGCAGTTCTTC.

The chain is built from TRBV10-3 and TRBJ2-7; no definite D call. V shed 2 bases and J shed 6 bases, with 11 bases lying between them. Germline V gene sequence: CDR1 ENHRY, CDR2 SYGVKD. The CDR3 contains 13 residues. The CDR3 DNA reads TGTGCCATCAGTGAGGCAAACAGCTCCGAGCAGTACTTC. Protein sequence: CAISEANSSEQYF.